A single sample is the source of the 4 T cell receptor beta chains below, sequenced in a study of T-cell memory formation after mild COVID-19. TCRdb processed the 5' RACE reads anew with MiXCR; each CDR3 protein has one entry. This sample has about 260,000 distinct CDR3 sequences, with under 20% found just once. Input material: PBMCs or a T cell subset sorted from them (not recorded which). The receptors shown here come from a man between 18 and 29 years old who had mild COVID-19 (a few samples of this study predate the infection). Cell type and time point are not known.

The V call is TRBV20-1, the J call TRBJ2-5; 7 bases align to TRBD1. CDR1 and CDR2 (germline): DFQATT, SNEGSKA (reference sequence). This CDR3 is 11 amino acids long. V shed 8 bases and J 5 bases; nucleotides not matched to a gene: 5. CDR3 DNA sequence: TGCAGTCCTAAACAGGGGGAGACCCAGTACTTC. This sequence encodes CSPKQGETQYF.

This clonotype was seen at least ten times. The chain combines TRBV25-1 with TRBJ2-1, with TRBD1 matching over 7 bases. Losses at the gene ends were 5 bases for V and 7 bases for J; bases not matched to a gene: 8. There are 14 residues in the CDR3. Per the germline V gene, CDR1 is MGHDK and CDR2 is SYGVNS. CDR3 coding DNA: TGTGCCAGCAGTACAGGGGTCCTCCATAATGAGCAGTTCTTC. It specifies CASSTGVLHNEQFF.

The chain uses TRBV28 and TRBJ2-3, with 8 bases lining up with TRBD2. Germline V gene sequence: CDR1 MDHEN, CDR2 SYDVKM. CDR3 length equals 16 residues. Trimming cost V 4 bases and J 2 bases; bases outside gene matches: 8. The CDR3 DNA follows: TGTGCCAGCAGTTCCCGATTAGCGGGATACACAGATACGCAGTATTTT. It translates to CASSSRLAGYTDTQYF.

This clonotype showed up just a few times. The gene calls are TRBV7-2 and TRBJ1-1, with a tentative D call TRBD1 (5 bases). The CDR3 is 13 amino acids. V was clipped by 5 bases and J by 3 bases, with 10 bases between them. Germline CDR1 and CDR2: SGHTA and FQGNSA. The CDR3 loop is CASSLMGDTEAFF. The CDR3 nucleotides read TGTGCCAGCAGCCTTATGGGGGACACTGAAGCTTTCTTT.